The 10 T cell receptor beta chains listed next were all sequenced from one sample in a study of shared clonotypes between healthy human individuals. Naivety among CD8 cells was defined by CD45RO negativity and positive CCR7 selection, thereby excluding terminally differentiated effector memory CD45RA+ cells. Assay: immunoSEQ multiplex PCR; the TCRdb copy retains only in-frame clones and omits some. The sample includes around 2.1 million clones, about 92% of them seen just once. The sample comprised naive CD8+ T cells from PBMCs. Every receptor here comes from a young man in good health. Some clones in this sample may be carry-over from other donors' samples.

The V gene is TRBV10-3, the J gene TRBJ2-5; 10 bases agree with TRBD1. Germline CDR1 and CDR2: ENHRY and SYGVKD. J lost 3 bases, V lost 11 bases, and 9 bases had no gene match. There are 14 residues in the CDR3. The CDR3, as DNA: TGTGCCGCCATAGACAGGGGGCGGGAAGAGACCCAGTACTTC. The encoded protein is CAAIDRGREETQYF.

A remark on this clone: This CDR3 is also generated by other DNA sequences in the sample. The J gene is TRBJ2-1, the V gene TRBV9, with D possibly being TRBD2 (5 bases). Deletions cut 2 bases from V and 9 bases from J, with 12 bases between. The germline V gene has CDR1 SGDLS and CDR2 YYNGEE. The CDR3 has 13 residues. CDR3: CASSVGGSGEQFF. DNA for the CDR3: TGTGCCAGCAGCGTTGGAGGTTCGGGTGAGCAGTTCTTC.

The chain is built from TRBV9 and TRBJ2-7; no firm D call. V was cut by 5 bases and J by 0 bases, with 21 bases left in between. CDR1 and CDR2 from the germline V gene are SGDLS and YYNGEE. This CDR3 has 17 residues. Written as DNA, the CDR3 is TGTGCCAGCAGGCAACCCCCCGGGTCAGCGAGCTCCTACGAGCAGTACTTC. Protein sequence: CASRQPPGSASSYEQYF. Variable domain in full (rest from reference TRBV9 and TRBJ2-7): DSGVTQTPKHLITATGQRVTLRCSPRSGDLSVYWYQQSLDQGLQFLIQYYNGEERAKGNILERFSAQQFPDLHSELNLSSLELGDSALYFCASRQPPGSASSYEQYFGPGTRLTVT.

J is TRBJ2-3 and V is TRBV2; maybe TRBD2 (5 bases). This CDR3 is 11 amino acids long. Per the germline V gene, CDR1 is SNHLY and CDR2 is FYNNEI. The V end was cut by 9 bases, the J end by 6 bases, with 10 bases between. The DNA for the CDR3 is TGTGCCAGTACCTCGGGGGATACGCAGTATTTT. Protein: CASTSGDTQYF.

The chain links TRBV10-3 to TRBJ1-2; 7 bases match TRBD1. The germline CDR1 and CDR2 sequences are ENHRY and SYGVKD. This CDR3 has 13 residues. The junction had 3 bases not matched to a gene; V was cut back by 6 bases and J by 2 bases. The CDR3 spells CAIRSGQNYGYTF. CDR3 bases: TGTGCCATCAGATCGGGACAGAACTATGGCTACACCTTC.

The chain employs TRBV5-1 and TRBJ1-3, with D unresolved. This CDR3 has 17 amino acids. V dropped 4 bases and J dropped 0 bases, with 17 bases sitting between them. Germline CDR1 reads SGHRS; CDR2 reads YFSETQ. The CDR3 spells CASSHGLKRDSGNTIYF. As DNA, the CDR3 is TGCGCCAGCAGCCACGGCTTGAAGAGGGACTCTGGAAACACCATATATTTT.

The chain joins TRBV5-8 to TRBJ1-5, with 8 bases lining up with TRBD1. The junction had 2 bases not matched to a gene; V was cut back by 3 bases and J by 3 bases. Looked up from germline, CDR1 is SGHTS and CDR2 is YDEGEE. The CDR3 extends over 14 amino acids. The CDR3 here is CASSWGQANQPQHF. The CDR3 DNA reads TGTGCCAGCAGCTGGGGACAGGCCAATCAGCCCCAGCATTTT.

V and J are TRBV30 and TRBJ2-7, with 7 bases identical to TRBD2. V dropped 4 bases and J dropped 2; count of bases not matched to a gene: 5. Germline loops: CDR1 GTSNPN, CDR2 SVGIG (reference sequence). CDR3 length equals 13 residues. CDR3: CAWKLAAPYEQYF. For the CDR3, the DNA is TGTGCCTGGAAGCTAGCGGCCCCCTACGAGCAGTACTTC.

The gene calls are TRBV5-6 and TRBJ2-1, with TRBD1 identical over 7 bases. Germline V gene data show CDR1 as SGHDT and CDR2 as YYEEEE. CDR3 size: 16 residues. With 6 bases clipped from V and 3 bases from J, the junction kept 12 bases outside the gene matches. DNA for the CDR3: TGTGCCAGCACCCAATCCCCGGGACAGAACTACAATGAGCAGTTCTTC. Its translation: CASTQSPGQNYNEQFF.

The DNA for the CDR3 is TGTGCCAGCAGACGTATCACAGGGGTCGCTGAAGCTTTCTTT. It is translated as CASRRITGVAEAFF. The gene calls are TRBV28 and TRBJ1-1, with TRBD1 matching over 7 bases. With 6 bases clipped from V and 6 bases from J, the junction kept 10 bases outside the gene matches. The CDR3 runs 14 residues. Germline V gene lookup returns CDR1 MDHEN and CDR2 SYDVKM.